This T cell receptor (beta chain) is drawn from a study of cytomegalovirus exposure and HLA in healthy donors. Overall study: Tens of millions of unique TCRs, all from HLA-typed donors, were included in an early release of the data. Study-wide findings and caveats: In terms of immune exposure information, only CMV serostatus was available.

Trimming took 5 bases from V and 6 from J, leaving 13 bases between them. This CDR3 is built from 13 residues. Germline loops: CDR1 MNHGY, CDR2 SAAAGT. The primer mix had 60 Vbeta and 13 Jbeta primers. Profiled with immunoSEQ multiplex PCR; TCRdb holds only in-frame clones, not every one. Of approximately 170,000 clones in the sample, 65% to 80% were seen once. This clone was counted once. Its cognate antigen is unknown. Each donor's status was that of a healthy bone marrow donor. The specimen was PBMCs. The receptor comes from a woman in her forties in good health and CMV-seropositive. The chain is built from TRBV6-8 and TRBJ1-1; no definite D call. Here the CDR3 reads CASSASSDSEAFF. CDR3 DNA sequence: TGTGCCAGCAGTGCCTCGTCCGACTCTGAAGCTTTCTTT.